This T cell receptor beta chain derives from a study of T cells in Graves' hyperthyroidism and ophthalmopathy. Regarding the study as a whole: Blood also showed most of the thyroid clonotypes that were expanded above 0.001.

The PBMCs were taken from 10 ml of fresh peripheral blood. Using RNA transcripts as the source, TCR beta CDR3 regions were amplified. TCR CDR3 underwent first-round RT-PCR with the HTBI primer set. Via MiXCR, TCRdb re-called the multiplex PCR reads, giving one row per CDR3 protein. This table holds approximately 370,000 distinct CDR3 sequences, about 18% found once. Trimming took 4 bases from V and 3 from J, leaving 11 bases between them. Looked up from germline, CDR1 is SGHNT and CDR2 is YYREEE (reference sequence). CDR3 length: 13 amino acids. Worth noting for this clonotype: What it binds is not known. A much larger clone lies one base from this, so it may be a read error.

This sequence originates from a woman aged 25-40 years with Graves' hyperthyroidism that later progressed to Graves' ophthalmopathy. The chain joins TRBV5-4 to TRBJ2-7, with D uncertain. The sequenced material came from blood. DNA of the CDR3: TGTGCCAGCAGCGTTGGGATCAGCTACGAGCAGTACTTC. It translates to CASSVGISYEQYF.